The present TCR beta chain was sequenced within a study of shared clonotypes between healthy human individuals. Study-level findings and limits: Naive subsets, compared against memory subsets, generally had larger estimated richness values. What rarefaction showed was incomplete sorted-subset sequencing despite large depth. Generation probabilities were higher for clonotypes shared across all four sorted-subset donors than for unshared ones.

Every subset had its genomic DNA shared out evenly among several immunoSEQ plates. This table comes from immunoSEQ multiplex PCR, and its TCRdb copy is limited to in-frame clones, with some not included. Counted here are some 2,400,000 clones, around 95% occurring once; the ten biggest clones make up 0.13%. Only one count was recorded for this clone. What it recognizes is unknown. This CDR3 contains 13 residues. Germline V lookup: CDR1 ENHRY, CDR2 SYGVKD. V shed 5 bases and J 5 bases; nucleotides not matched to a gene: 5. The chain employs TRBV10-3 and TRBJ1-2; 7 bases are a match to TRBD1. The sequencing input was naive CD4+ T cells sorted from blood. As for subset: CD45RA+ positively selected. The source is a man between 18 and 35 years old in good health. The CDR3 reads CAISFDRDYGYTF. CDR3 DNA: TGTGCCATCAGTTTCGACAGGGATTATGGCTACACCTTC.